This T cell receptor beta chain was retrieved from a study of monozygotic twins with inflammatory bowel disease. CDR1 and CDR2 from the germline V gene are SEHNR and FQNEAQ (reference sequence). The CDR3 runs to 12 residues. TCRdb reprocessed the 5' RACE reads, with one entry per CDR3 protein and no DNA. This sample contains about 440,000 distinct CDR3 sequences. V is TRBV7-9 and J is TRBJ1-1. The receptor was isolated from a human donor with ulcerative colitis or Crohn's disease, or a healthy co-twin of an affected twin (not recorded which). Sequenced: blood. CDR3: CASGRSNTEAFF. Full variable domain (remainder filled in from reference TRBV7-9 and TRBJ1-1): DTGVSQNPRHKITKRGQNVTFRCDPISEHNRLYWYRQTLGQGPEFLTYFQNEAQLEKSRLLSDRFSAERPKGSFSTLEIQRTEQGDSAMYLCASGRSNTEAFFGQGTRLTVV.